This TCR beta chain is from a study of blood T cell repertoires in COVID-19. The V gene's germline CDR1 is MDHEN and CDR2 SYDVKM. Trimming removed 7 bases from V and 3 bases from J, with 13 bases in between. This CDR3 is built from 13 residues. Libraries were prepared by immunoSEQ multiplex PCR; TCRdb keeps only in-frame clonotypes and omits some of them. The profile shows roughly 100,000 clones, about four fifths of them singletons. This receptor was taken from a woman of 80 years or more with acute or convalescent COVID-19. Sequenced sample: peripheral blood. The chain links TRBV28 to TRBJ2-7, with D possibly matching TRBD2 (5 bases). For the CDR3, the DNA is TGTGCCAGCACCCGGACGGGATTCTACGAGCAGTACTTC. This translates into CASTRTGFYEQYF.